A single sample is the source of the 13 T cell receptor beta chains below, sequenced in a study of preoperative IRX-2 immunotherapy in early breast cancer. Treatment of the sample: preoperative locoregional IRX-2 cytokine immunotherapy. Clones were read by immunoSEQ multiplex PCR, and TCRdb kept only the in-frame ones, dropping some. The profile shows under 40,000 clones, about 96% of them singletons. Collection took place from a patient treated with IRX-2 immunotherapy. All receptors derive from a human donor with breast cancer.

The J gene is TRBJ2-2, the V gene TRBV29-1, with 7 bases identical to TRBD1. CDR3 size: 16 residues. Germline CDR1 is SQVTM and CDR2 is ANQGSEA. J gave up 3 bases and V 5 bases, and 12 bases lay outside the gene matches. CDR3 sequence reads: CSVKGDRVEYTGELFF. For the CDR3, the DNA is TGCAGCGTTAAGGGAGACAGGGTAGAGTACACCGGGGAGCTGTTTTTT.

This chain uses TRBV27 with TRBJ1-2; 9 bases are a match to TRBD1. The CDR3 has 15 amino acids. V shed 4 bases, J shed 8 bases, and the junction held 11 bases outside the gene matches. Germline values: CDR1 MNHEY, CDR2 SMNVEV (reference sequence). The CDR3 sequence is CASSSTGGAVRGYTF. As DNA, the CDR3 is TGTGCCAGCAGTTCCACAGGGGGCGCAGTGAGAGGCTACACCTTC.

The chain couples TRBV7-9 to TRBJ2-3; TRBD2 matches at 10 bases. This CDR3 is built from 15 residues. CDR1 and CDR2 (germline): SEHNR, FQNEAQ (reference sequence). With 6 bases clipped from V and 1 base from J, the junction kept 4 bases outside the gene matches. The DNA for the CDR3 is TGTGCCAGCAGGACCGGACTAGCGGGCACAGATACGCAGTATTTT. Translated, it gives CASRTGLAGTDTQYF.

This clone showed up just once. J is TRBJ2-5 and V is TRBV4-1, with D possibly being TRBD1 or TRBD2 (5 bases each). The V gene's germline CDR1 is MGHRA and CDR2 YSYEKL. The germline V and J ends were trimmed by 4 bases and 2 bases, with 11 bases remaining between them. The CDR3 length is 14 residues. The CDR3 DNA is TGCGCCAGCAGCCTGCGTGGGGGACAAGAGACCCAGTACTTC. Amino acid sequence: CASSLRGGQETQYF.

The table lists this clone with a count of one. V usage is TRBV2 and J usage is TRBJ1-6; TRBD1 is a possible D gene (6 bases). Looked up from germline, CDR1 is SNHLY and CDR2 is FYNNEI. Trimming left V 4 bases short and J 7 bases short, with 8 bases between. This CDR3 contains 13 residues. CDR3 amino acids: CASSGQVNSPLHF. The CDR3 DNA sequence: TGTGCCAGCAGTGGACAGGTGAATTCACCCCTCCACTTT.

The chain employs TRBV2 and TRBJ2-4, with D maybe TRBD2 (5 bases). Trimming shortened V by 7 bases and J by 5 bases, and 18 bases separated the two germline ends. Germline CDR1 SNHLY, CDR2 FYNNEI. The CDR3 runs to 15 residues. CDR3 protein: CASKYSGLEENIQYF. DNA of the CDR3: TGTGCCAGCAAATACTCAGGACTTGAGGAAAACATTCAGTACTTC.

The chain has TRBV28 and TRBJ1-1; D remains unclear. Germline CDR1 and CDR2: MDHEN and SYDVKM. V lost 11 bases and J 1 base, leaving 11 bases between the germline ends. CDR3 length: 12 residues. The CDR3 loop reads CAAGGRNTEAFF. The CDR3 DNA sequence: TGTGCCGCCGGCGGGAGGAACACTGAAGCTTTCTTT.

This CDR3 reads CASSFSEANQPQHF. In DNA, the CDR3 is TGTGCCAGCAGCTTCTCGGAAGCCAATCAGCCCCAGCATTTT. The chain joins TRBV7-9 to TRBJ1-5; D not certain. The V and J ends lost 3 bases and 3 bases respectively, with 9 bases between them. The V gene's germline CDR1 is SEHNR and CDR2 FQNEAQ (reference sequence). The CDR3 has 14 amino acids.

The chain joins TRBV19 to TRBJ1-2; TRBD1 matches 7 bases. J lost 2 bases, V lost 7 bases, and 1 base had no gene match. Germline V CDR1 and CDR2: LNHDA, SQIVND (reference sequence). This CDR3 comprises 12 residues. Here the CDR3 reads CASKQGNYGYTF. Here the CDR3 DNA reads TGTGCCAGTAAACAGGGGAACTATGGCTACACCTTC.

A few counts support this clone. The chain links TRBV2 to TRBJ1-4; maybe TRBD1 (5 bases). The CDR3 runs to 12 residues. The V end lost 8 bases, the J end lost 3 bases, and 7 bases lay between the germline ends. CDR1 SNHLY and CDR2 FYNNEI come from the germline V gene. The CDR3 DNA reads TGTGCCAGCCGACAGCCTAATGAAAAACTGTTTTTT. Translation: CASRQPNEKLFF.

The chain links TRBV6-5 to TRBJ2-1, with 7 nucleotides matching TRBD1. The germline V gene encodes CDR1 MNHEY and CDR2 SVGAGI. The CDR3 is 16 amino acids. After removal of 0 bases from V and 0 bases from J, the junction contained 2 bases not matched to a gene. Written as DNA, the CDR3 is TGTGCCAGCAGTTACTCGGGACAGAGCTCCTACAATGAGCAGTTCTTC. Translated, it gives CASSYSGQSSYNEQFF.

The chain uses TRBV7-9 and TRBJ2-1, with D possibly being TRBD1 or TRBD2 (5 bases each). The CDR3 runs to 18 residues. V lost 3 bases, J lost 7 bases, and 25 bases lay in between. The V gene's germline CDR1 is SEHNR and CDR2 FQNEAQ (reference sequence). CDR3 DNA: TGTGCCAGCAGCTTTCGTTATGAGGGGAACCGCTTTAGGAATGAGCAGTTCTTC. It specifies CASSFRYEGNRFRNEQFF.

The table lists this clone with a count of one. The chain combines TRBV6-5 with TRBJ1-1; D uncertain. Trimming removed 6 bases from V and 3 bases from J, with 11 bases in between. Looked up from germline, CDR1 is MNHEY and CDR2 is SVGAGI. The CDR3 is made up of 13 amino acids. In DNA, the CDR3 is TGTGCCAGCAGGCGAGAAAGTCACACTGAAGCTTTCTTT. Amino acid sequence: CASRRESHTEAFF.